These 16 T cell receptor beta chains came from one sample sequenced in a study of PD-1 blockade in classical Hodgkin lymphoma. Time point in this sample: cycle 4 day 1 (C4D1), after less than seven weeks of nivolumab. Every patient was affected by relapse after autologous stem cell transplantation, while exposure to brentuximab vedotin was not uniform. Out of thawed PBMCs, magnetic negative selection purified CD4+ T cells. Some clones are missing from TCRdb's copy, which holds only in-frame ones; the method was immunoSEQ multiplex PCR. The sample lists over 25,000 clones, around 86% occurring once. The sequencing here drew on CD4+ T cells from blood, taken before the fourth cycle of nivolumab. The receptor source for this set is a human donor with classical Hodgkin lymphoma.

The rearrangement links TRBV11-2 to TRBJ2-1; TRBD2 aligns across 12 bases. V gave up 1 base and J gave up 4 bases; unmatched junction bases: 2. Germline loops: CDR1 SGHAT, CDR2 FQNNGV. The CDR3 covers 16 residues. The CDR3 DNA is TGTGCCAGCAGCTTAGGGACTAGCGGGGTTTACAATGAGCAGTTCTTC. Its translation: CASSLGTSGVYNEQFF.

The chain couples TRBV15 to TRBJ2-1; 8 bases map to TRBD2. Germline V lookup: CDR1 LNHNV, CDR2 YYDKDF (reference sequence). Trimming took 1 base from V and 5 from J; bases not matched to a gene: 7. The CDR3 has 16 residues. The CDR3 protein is CATSRGAGLDHNEQFF. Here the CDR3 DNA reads TGTGCCACCAGCAGAGGAGCGGGACTAGATCACAATGAGCAGTTCTTC. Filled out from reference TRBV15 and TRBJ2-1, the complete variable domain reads DAMVIQNPRYQVTQFGKPVTLSCSQTLNHNVMYWYQQKSSQAPKLLFHYYDKDFNNEADTPDNFQSRRPNTSFCFLDIRSPGLGDTAMYLCATSRGAGLDHNEQFFGPGTRLTVL.

For the CDR3, the DNA is TGTGCCAGCAGTTTGACCTCTGGAAACACCATATATTTT. Amino acid sequence: CASSLTSGNTIYF. The chain links TRBV6-5 to TRBJ1-3, with D uncertain. V was cut by 4 bases and J by 0 bases, with 4 bases left in between. The CDR3 covers 13 residues. CDR1 MNHEY and CDR2 SVGAGI come from the germline V gene.

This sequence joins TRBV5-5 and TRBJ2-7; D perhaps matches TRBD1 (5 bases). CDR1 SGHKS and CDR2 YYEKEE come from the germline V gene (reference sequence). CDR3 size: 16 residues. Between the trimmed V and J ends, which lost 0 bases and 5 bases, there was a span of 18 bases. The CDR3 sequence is CASSLALWQGKDEQYF. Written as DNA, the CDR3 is TGTGCCAGCAGCTTGGCTCTGTGGCAGGGTAAGGACGAGCAGTACTTC. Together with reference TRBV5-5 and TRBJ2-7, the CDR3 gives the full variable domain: DAGVTQSPTHLIKTRGQQVTLRCSPISGHKSVSWYQQVLGQGPQFIFQYYEKEERGRGNFPDRFSARQFPNYSSELNVNALLLGDSALYLCASSLALWQGKDEQYFGPGTRLTVT.

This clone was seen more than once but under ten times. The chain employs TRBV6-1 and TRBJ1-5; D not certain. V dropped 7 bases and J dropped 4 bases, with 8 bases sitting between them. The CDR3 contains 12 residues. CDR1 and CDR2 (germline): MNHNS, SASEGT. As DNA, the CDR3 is TGTGCCAGCACTCGCGGGAATCAGCCCCAGCATTTT. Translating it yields CASTRGNQPQHF.

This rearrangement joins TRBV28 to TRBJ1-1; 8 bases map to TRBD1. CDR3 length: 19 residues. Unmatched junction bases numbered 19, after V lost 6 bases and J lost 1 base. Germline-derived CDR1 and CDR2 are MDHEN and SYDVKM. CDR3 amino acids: CASSIYARQGTLRNTEAFF. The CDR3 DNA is TGTGCCAGCAGCATCTATGCGAGACAGGGGACACTGAGGAACACTGAAGCTTTCTTT.

The CDR3 reads CASSAGYEQFF. In DNA, the CDR3 is TGTGCCAGCTCGGCGGGGTATGAGCAGTTCTTC. J is TRBJ2-1 and V is TRBV18; D is possibly TRBD2 (6 bases). Germline assignment: CDR1 KGHSH and CDR2 LQKENI. The CDR3 consists of 11 residues. With 6 bases removed from V and 8 bases from J, the gap between germline ends came to 8 bases.

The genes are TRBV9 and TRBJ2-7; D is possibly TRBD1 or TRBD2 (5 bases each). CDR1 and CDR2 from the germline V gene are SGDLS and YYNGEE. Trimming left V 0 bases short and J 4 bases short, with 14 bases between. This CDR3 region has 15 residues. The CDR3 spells CASSVAGAWTYEQYF. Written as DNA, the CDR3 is TGTGCCAGCAGCGTAGCCGGGGCTTGGACGTACGAGCAGTACTTC.

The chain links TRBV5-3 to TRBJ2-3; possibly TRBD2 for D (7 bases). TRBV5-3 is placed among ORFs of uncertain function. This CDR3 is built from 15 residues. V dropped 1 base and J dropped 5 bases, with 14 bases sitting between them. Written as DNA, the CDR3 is TGTGCCAGAAGCTTGATCCGGGGGGCGGGAGATACGCAGTATTTT. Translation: CARSLIRGAGDTQYF.

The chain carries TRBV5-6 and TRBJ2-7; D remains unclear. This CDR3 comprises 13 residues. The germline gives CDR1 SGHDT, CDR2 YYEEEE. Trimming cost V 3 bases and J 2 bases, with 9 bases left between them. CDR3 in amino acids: CASSWGLTYEQYF. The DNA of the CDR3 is TGTGCCAGCAGCTGGGGTTTGACCTACGAGCAGTACTTC.

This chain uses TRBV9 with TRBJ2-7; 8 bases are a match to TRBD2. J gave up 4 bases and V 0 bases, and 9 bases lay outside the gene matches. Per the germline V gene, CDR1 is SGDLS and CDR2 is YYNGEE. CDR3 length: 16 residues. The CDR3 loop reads CASSVGVGLAGYEQYF. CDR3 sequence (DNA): TGTGCCAGCAGCGTAGGTGTAGGACTAGCCGGTTACGAGCAGTACTTC.

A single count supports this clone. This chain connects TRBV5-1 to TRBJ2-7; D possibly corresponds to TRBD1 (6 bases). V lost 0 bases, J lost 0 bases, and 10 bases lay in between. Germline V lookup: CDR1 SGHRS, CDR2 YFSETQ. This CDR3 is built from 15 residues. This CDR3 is CASSLDRDNSYEQYF. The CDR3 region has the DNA TGCGCCAGCAGCTTGGACCGGGACAACTCCTACGAGCAGTACTTC.

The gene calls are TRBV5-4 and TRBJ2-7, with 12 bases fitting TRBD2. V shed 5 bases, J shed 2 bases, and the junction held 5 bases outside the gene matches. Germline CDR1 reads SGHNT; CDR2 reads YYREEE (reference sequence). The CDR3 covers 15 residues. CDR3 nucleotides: TGTGCCAGCAGTCGACTAGCGGGGGACCCCTACGAGCAGTACTTC. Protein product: CASSRLAGDPYEQYF.

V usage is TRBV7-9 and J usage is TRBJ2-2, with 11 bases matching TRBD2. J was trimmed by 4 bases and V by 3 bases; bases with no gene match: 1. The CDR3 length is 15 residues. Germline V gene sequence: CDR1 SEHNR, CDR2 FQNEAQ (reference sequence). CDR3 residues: CASSLLAGGTGELFF. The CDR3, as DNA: TGTGCCAGCAGCTTGCTAGCGGGGGGCACCGGGGAGCTGTTTTTT.

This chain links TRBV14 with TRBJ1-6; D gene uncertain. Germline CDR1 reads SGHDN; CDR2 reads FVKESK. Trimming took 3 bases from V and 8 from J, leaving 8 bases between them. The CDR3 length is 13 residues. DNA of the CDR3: TGTGCCAGCAGCCAGTCCCTTTATTCACCCCTCCACTTT. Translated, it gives CASSQSLYSPLHF.

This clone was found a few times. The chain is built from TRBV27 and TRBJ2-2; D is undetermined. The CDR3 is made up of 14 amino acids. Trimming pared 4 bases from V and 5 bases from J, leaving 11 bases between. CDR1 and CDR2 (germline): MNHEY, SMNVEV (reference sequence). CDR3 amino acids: CASSYWAGTGELFF. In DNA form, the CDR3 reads TGTGCCAGCAGTTACTGGGCAGGTACCGGGGAGCTGTTTTTT.